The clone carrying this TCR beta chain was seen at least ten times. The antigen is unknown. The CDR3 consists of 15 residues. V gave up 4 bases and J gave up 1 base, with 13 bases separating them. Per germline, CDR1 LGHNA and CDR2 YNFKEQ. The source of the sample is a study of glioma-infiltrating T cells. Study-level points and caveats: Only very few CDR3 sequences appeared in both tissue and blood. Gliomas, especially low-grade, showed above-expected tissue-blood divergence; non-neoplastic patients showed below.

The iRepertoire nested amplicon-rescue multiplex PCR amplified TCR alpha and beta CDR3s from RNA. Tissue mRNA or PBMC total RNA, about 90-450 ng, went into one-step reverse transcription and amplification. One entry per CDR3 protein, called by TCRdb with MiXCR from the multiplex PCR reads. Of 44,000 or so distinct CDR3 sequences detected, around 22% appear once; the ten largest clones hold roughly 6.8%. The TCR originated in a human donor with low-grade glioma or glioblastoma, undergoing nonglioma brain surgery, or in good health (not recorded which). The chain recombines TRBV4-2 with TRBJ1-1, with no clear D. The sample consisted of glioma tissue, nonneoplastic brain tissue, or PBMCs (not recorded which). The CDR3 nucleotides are TGTGCCAGCAGCCTCTCAACGGCGTCGAACACTGAAGCTTTCTTT. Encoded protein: CASSLSTASNTEAFF.